Each of the 6 T cell receptor beta chains below was sequenced from the same sample in a study of blood T cell repertoires in COVID-19 (dated by TCRdb to the early 2020s). To prepare the library, the immunoSEQ multiplex PCR assay was applied. The clones in this table, taken by TCRdb from immuneACCESS, are in-frame only. Not every clone is retained; where verified, under half of the shortfall comes from an unresolved V gene, and the cause of the rest is unknown. This sample has 25,000 or so clones in its table, and 85% to 90% of those were observed once. The leading ten clones occupy about 7.6% of the sample. Sequenced material: peripheral blood. The receptors come from a human donor in a cohort sampled during active COVID-19.

The chain couples TRBV19 to TRBJ1-2, with 11 positions matching TRBD1. The CDR3 runs 14 residues. The J segment lost 3 bases and the V segment lost 6 bases, leaving 3 bases of the junction unmatched. Germline loops: CDR1 LNHDA, CDR2 SQIVND (reference sequence). CDR3 amino acids: CASRSGQGDYGYTF. In DNA form, the CDR3 reads TGTGCCAGTAGATCGGGACAGGGGGACTATGGCTACACCTTC.

The rearrangement joins TRBV5-6 to TRBJ2-1; TRBD2 matches at 9 bases. With V trimmed by 4 bases and J by 6 bases, 8 bases remained unmatched. Germline V CDR1 and CDR2: SGHDT, YYEEEE. There are 15 residues in the CDR3. CDR3 sequence: CASSPNVLAGNEQFF. The CDR3 DNA is TGTGCCAGCAGCCCGAACGTACTAGCGGGCAATGAGCAGTTCTTC. Looking up the rest from reference TRBV5-6 and TRBJ2-1 gives the full variable domain: DAGVTQSPTHLIKTRGQQVTLRCSPKSGHDTVSWYQQALGQGPQFIFQYYEEEERQRGNFPDRFSGHQFPNYSSELNVNALLLGDSALYLCASSPNVLAGNEQFFGPGTRLTVL.

The CDR3, as DNA: TGTGCCAGCAGCGTCCAACCGGCGGGGCCCCTTGGTGGGGAGCTGTTTTTT. Translating gives CASSVQPAGPLGGELFF. This chain joins TRBV9 and TRBJ2-2, with D maybe TRBD2 (6 bases). CDR1 is SGDLS and CDR2 is YYNGEE in the germline V gene. Trimming stripped 2 bases from V and 8 bases from J, with 22 bases between. CDR3 length: 17 residues.

The genes are TRBV7-9 and TRBJ2-1; TRBD2 aligns across 10 bases. The junction had 8 bases not matched to a gene; V was cut back by 0 bases and J by 6 bases. CDR1 and CDR2 from the germline V gene are SEHNR and FQNEAQ (reference sequence). The CDR3 totals 17 residues. This CDR3 is CASSLASSGRVGNEQFF. The CDR3 nucleotides read TGTGCCAGCAGCTTAGCTTCTAGCGGGAGAGTTGGCAATGAGCAGTTCTTC.

The genes are TRBV7-8 and TRBJ1-6; 8 bases agree with TRBD1. J gave up 11 bases and V 5 bases, and 5 bases lay outside the gene matches. The CDR3 has 13 residues. CDR1 is SGHVS, CDR2 FQNEAQ, per germline. The chain's CDR3 is CASSRDRGPPLHF. The DNA for the CDR3 is TGTGCCAGCAGCCGCGACAGGGGTCCACCCCTCCACTTT.

J is TRBJ2-2 and V is TRBV5-8; the match to TRBD2 covers 9 bases. There are 15 residues in the CDR3. V lost 6 bases, J lost 3 bases, and 6 bases stayed unmatched. The V gene's germline CDR1 is SGHTS and CDR2 YDEGEE. Here the CDR3 reads CASTVGTSYTGELFF. The CDR3 region has the DNA TGTGCCAGCACCGTCGGGACTAGCTACACCGGGGAGCTGTTTTTT.